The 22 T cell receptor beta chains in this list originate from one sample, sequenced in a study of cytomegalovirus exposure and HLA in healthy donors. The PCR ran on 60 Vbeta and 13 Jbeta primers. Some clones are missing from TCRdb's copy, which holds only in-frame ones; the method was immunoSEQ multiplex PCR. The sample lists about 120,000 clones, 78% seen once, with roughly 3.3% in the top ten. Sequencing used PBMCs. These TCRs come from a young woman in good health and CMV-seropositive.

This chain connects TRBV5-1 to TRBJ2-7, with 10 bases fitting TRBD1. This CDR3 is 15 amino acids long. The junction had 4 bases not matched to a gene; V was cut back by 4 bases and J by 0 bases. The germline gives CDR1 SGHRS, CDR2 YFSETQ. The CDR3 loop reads CASSTRQGASYEQYF. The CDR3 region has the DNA TGCGCCAGCAGCACCCGACAGGGGGCCTCCTACGAGCAGTACTTC.

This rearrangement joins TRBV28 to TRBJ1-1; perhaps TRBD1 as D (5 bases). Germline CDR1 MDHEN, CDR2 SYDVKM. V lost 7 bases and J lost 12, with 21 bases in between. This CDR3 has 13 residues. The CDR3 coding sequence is TGTGCCAGCATCAATTACCCCCGGGGGAGGTCTTTCTTT. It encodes CASINYPRGRSFF.

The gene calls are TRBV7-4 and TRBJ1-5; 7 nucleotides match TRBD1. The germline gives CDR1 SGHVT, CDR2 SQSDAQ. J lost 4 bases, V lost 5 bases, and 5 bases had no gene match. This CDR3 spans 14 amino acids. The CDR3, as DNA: TGTGCCAGCAGCATCGGGACAGCAAATCAGCCCCAGCATTTT. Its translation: CASSIGTANQPQHF.

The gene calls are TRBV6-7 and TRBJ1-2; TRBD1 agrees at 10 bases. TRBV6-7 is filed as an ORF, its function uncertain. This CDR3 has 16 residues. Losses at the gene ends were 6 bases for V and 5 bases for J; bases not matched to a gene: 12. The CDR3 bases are TGTGCCAGCAGGAACCGACAGGGGGCGCTGGAGTATGGCTACACCTTC. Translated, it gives CASRNRQGALEYGYTF.

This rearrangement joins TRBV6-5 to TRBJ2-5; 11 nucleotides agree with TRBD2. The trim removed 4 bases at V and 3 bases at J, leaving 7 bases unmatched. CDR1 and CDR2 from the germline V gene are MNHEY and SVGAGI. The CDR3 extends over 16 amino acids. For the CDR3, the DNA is TGTGCCAGCAGTTCATTCACTAGCGGGGGTGAAGAGACCCAGTACTTC. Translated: CASSSFTSGGEETQYF.

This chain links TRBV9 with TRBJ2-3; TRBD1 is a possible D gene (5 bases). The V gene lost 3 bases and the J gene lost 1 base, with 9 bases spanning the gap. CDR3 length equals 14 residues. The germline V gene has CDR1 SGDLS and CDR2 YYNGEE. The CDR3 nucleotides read TGTGCCAGCAGCGGGCCACAGGGCACAGATACGCAGTATTTT. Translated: CASSGPQGTDTQYF.

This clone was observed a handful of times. The CDR3 nucleotides are TGCGCCAGCAGTCCAGGGGCGCTTAATTCACCCCTCCACTTT. Translated: CASSPGALNSPLHF. V and J are TRBV4-1 and TRBJ1-6; tentative D call: TRBD1 (6 bases). There are 14 residues in the CDR3. Germline V gene data show CDR1 as MGHRA and CDR2 as YSYEKL. Trimming took off 6 bases at V and 6 bases at J, with 12 bases between the two ends.

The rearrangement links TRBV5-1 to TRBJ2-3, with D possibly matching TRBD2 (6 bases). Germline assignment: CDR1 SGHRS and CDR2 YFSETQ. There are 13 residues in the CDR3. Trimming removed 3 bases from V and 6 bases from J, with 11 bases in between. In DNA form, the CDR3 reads TGCGCCAGCAGCTCGGACTACGCGGATACGCAGTATTTT. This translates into CASSSDYADTQYF. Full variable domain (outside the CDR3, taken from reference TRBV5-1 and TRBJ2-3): KAGVTQTPRYLIKTRGQQVTLSCSPISGHRSVSWYQQTPGQGLQFLFEYFSETQRNKGNFPGRFSGRQFSNSRSEMNVSTLELGDSALYLCASSSDYADTQYFGPGTRLTVL.

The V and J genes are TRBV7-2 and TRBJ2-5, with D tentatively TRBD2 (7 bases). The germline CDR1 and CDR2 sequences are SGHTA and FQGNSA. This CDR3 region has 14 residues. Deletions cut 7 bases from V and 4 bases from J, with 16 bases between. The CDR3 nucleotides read TGTGCCAGCACCCATGGGGGGGGCGGAGAGACCCAGTACTTC. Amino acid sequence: CASTHGGGGETQYF.

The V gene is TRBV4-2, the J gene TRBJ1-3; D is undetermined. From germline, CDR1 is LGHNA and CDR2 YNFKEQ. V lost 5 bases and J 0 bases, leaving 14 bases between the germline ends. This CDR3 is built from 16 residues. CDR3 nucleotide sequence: TGTGCCAGCAGCAGAAACAAGGAGGGCTCTGGAAACACCATATATTTT. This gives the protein CASSRNKEGSGNTIYF.

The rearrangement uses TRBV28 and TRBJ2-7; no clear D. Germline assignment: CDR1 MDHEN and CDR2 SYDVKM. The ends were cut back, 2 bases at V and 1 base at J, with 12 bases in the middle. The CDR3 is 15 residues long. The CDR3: CASSLVPGLSYEQYF. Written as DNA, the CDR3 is TGTGCCAGCAGTTTAGTCCCTGGCCTTTCCTACGAGCAGTACTTC.

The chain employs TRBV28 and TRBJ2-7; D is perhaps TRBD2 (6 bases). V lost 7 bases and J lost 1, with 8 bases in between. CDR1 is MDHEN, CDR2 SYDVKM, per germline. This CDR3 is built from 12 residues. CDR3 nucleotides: TGTGCCAGCACCGGGACTTCCTACGAGCAGTACTTC. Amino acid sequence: CASTGTSYEQYF.

The CDR3 sequence is CASSIRWGGETQYF. In DNA form, the CDR3 reads TGTGCCAGTAGTATCAGGTGGGGGGGTGAGACCCAGTACTTC. The chain links TRBV19 to TRBJ2-5; 7 bases are shared with TRBD2. Per germline, CDR1 LNHDA and CDR2 SQIVND (reference sequence). With V trimmed by 3 bases and J by 5 bases, 6 bases remained unmatched. The CDR3 consists of 14 residues.

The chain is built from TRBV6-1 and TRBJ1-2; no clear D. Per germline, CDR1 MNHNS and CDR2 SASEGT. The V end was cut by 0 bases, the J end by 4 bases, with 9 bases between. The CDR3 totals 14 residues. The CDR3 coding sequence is TGTGCCAGCAGTGAAGCTCGTAGCCCCTATGGCTACACCTTC. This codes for CASSEARSPYGYTF.

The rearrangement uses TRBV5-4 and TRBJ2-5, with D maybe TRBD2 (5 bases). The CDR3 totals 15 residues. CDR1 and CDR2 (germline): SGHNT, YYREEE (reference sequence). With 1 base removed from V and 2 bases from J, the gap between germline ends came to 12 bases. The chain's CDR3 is CASSLSAVGQETQYF. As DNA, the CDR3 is TGTGCCAGCAGCTTGTCAGCGGTGGGGCAAGAGACCCAGTACTTC.

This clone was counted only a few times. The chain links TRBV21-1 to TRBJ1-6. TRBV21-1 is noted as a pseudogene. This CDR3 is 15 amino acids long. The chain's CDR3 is CASSTLGGSGSPLHF. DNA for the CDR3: TGTGCCAGCAGCACTCTCGGGGGGAGCGGGTCACCCCTCCACTTT.

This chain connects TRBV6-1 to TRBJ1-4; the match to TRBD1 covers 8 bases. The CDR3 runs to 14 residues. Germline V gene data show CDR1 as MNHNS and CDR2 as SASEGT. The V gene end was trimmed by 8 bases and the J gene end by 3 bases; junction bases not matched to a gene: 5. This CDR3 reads CASRLTGANEKLFF. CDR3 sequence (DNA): TGTGCCAGCCGATTGACAGGGGCTAATGAAAAACTGTTTTTT.

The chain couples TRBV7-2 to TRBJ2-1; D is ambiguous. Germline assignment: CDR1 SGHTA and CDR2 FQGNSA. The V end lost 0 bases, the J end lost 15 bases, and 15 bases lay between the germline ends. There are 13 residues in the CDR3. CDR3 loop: CASSLAVRVGWFF. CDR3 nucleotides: TGTGCCAGCAGCTTAGCGGTCCGGGTTGGTTGGTTCTTC.

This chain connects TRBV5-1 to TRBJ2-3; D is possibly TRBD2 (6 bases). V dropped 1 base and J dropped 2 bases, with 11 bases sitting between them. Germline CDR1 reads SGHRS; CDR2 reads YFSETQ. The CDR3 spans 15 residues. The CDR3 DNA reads TGCGCCAGCAGCTTGCAAAGCGGGTCCACAGATACGCAGTATTTT. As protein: CASSLQSGSTDTQYF.

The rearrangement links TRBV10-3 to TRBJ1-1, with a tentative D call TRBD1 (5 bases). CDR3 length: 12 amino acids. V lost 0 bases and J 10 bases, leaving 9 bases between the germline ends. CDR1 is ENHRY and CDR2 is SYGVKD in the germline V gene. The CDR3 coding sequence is TGTGCCATCAGTGAGTCCAACGGGGGAGCTTTCTTT. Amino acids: CAISESNGGAFF.

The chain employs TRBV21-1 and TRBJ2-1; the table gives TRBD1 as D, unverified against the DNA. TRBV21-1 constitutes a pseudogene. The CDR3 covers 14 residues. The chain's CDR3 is CASILGYVPNEQFF. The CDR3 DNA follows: TGTGCCAGCATCCTGGGCTACGTACCCAATGAGCAGTTCTTC.

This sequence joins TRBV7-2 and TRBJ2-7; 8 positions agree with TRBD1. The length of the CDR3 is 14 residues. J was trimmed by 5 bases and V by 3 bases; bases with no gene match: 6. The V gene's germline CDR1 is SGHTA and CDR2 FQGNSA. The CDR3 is CASSFRTGSNEQYF. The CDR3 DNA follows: TGTGCCAGCAGCTTTAGGACAGGGAGCAACGAGCAGTACTTC. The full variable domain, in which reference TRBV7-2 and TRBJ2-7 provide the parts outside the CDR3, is GAGVSQSPSNKVTEKGKDVELRCDPISGHTALYWYRQSLGQGLEFLIYFQGNSAPDKSGLPSDRFSAERTGGSVSTLTIQRTQQEDSAVYLCASSFRTGSNEQYFGPGTRLTVT.